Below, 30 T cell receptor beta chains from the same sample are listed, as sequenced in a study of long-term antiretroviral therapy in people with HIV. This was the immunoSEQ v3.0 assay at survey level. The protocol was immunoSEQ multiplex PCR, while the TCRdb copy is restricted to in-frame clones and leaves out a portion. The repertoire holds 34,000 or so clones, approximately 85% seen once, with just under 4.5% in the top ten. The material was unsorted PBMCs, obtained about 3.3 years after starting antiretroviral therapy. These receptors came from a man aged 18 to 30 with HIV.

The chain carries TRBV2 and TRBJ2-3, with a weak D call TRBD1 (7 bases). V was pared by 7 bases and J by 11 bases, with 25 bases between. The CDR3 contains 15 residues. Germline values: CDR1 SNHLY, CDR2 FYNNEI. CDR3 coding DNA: TGTGCCAGCAACCCGGAGGGGGCGCGTCGGGGCGGGCAGTATTTT. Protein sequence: CASNPEGARRGGQYF.

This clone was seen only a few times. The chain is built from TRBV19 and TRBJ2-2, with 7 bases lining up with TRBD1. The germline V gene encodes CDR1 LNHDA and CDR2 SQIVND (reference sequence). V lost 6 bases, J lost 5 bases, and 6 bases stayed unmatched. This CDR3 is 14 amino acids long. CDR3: CASRKGGETGELFF. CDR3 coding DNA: TGTGCCAGTAGAAAAGGGGGCGAGACCGGGGAGCTGTTTTTT. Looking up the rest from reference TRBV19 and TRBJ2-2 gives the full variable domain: DGGITQSPKYLFRKEGQNVTLSCEQNLNHDAMYWYRQDPGQGLRLIYYSQIVNDFQKGDIAEGYSVSREKKESFPLTVTSAQKNPTAFYLCASRKGGETGELFFGEGSRLTVL.

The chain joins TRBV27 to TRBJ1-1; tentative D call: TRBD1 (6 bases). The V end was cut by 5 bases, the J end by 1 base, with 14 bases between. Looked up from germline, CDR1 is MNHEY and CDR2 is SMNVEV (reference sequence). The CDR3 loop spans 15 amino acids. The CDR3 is CASSIAPQGNTEAFF. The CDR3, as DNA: TGTGCCAGCAGTATAGCCCCACAGGGGAACACTGAAGCTTTCTTT.

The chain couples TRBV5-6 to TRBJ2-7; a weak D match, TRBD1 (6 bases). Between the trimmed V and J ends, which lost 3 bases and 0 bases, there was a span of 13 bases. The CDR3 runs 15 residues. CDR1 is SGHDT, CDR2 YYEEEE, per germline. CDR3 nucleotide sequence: TGTGCCAGCAGCTCCAGGGGCCTGACCTCCTACGAGCAGTACTTC. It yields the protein CASSSRGLTSYEQYF.

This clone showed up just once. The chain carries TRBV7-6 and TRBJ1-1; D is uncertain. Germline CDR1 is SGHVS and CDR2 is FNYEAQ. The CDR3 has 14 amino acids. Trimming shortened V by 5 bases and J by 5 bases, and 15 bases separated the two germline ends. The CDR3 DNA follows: TGTGCCAGCAGCCCCTCTTCCGCGGGGACTGAAGCTTTCTTT. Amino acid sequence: CASSPSSAGTEAFF.

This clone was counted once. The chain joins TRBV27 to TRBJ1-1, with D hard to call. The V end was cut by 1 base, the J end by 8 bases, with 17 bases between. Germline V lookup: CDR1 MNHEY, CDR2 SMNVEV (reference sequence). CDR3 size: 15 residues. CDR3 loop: CASSLLGPATLEAFF. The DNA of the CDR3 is TGTGCCAGCAGTTTATTGGGCCCCGCCACCCTGGAAGCTTTCTTT.

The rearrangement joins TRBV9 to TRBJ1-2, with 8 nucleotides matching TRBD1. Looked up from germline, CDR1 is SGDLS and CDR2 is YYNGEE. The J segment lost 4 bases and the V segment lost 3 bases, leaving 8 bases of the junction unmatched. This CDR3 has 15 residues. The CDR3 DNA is TGTGCCAGCAGCGGAGGACAGGGTTTTAGCTATGGCTACACCTTC. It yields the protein CASSGGQGFSYGYTF.

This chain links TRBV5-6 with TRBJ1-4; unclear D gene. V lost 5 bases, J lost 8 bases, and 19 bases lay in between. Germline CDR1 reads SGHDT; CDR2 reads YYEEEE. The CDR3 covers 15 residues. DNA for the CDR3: TGTGCCAGCAGTTTACAGTCACGTGCTGGGGAAAAACTGTTTTTT. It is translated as CASSLQSRAGEKLFF. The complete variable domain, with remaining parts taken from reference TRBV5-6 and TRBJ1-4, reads DAGVTQSPTHLIKTRGQQVTLRCSPKSGHDTVSWYQQALGQGPQFIFQYYEEEERQRGNFPDRFSGHQFPNYSSELNVNALLLGDSALYLCASSLQSRAGEKLFFGSGTQLSVL.

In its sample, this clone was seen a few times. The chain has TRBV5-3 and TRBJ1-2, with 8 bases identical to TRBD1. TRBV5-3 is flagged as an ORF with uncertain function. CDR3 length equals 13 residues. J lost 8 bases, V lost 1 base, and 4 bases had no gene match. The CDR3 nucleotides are TGTGCCAGAAGCTTGTTGACAGGGGAAGGCTACACCTTC. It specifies CARSLLTGEGYTF.

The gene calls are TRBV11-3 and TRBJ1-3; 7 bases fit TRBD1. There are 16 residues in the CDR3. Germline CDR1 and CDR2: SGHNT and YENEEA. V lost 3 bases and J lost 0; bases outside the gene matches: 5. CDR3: CASSLGDRDSGNTIYF. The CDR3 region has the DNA TGTGCCAGCAGCTTGGGAGACAGGGACTCTGGAAACACCATATATTTT. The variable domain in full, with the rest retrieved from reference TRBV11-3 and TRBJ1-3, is EAGVVQSPRYKIIEKKQPVAFWCNPISGHNTLYWYLQNLGQGPELLIRYENEEAVDDSQLPKDRFSAERLKGVDSTLKIQPAELGDSAVYLCASSLGDRDSGNTIYFGEGSWLTVV.

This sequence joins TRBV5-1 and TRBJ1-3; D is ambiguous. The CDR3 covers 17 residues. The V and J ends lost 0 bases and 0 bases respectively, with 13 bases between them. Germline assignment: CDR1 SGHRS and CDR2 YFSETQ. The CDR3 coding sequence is TGCGCCAGCAGCTTGGCCGGTTCCCACAGCTCTGGAAACACCATATATTTT. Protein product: CASSLAGSHSSGNTIYF.

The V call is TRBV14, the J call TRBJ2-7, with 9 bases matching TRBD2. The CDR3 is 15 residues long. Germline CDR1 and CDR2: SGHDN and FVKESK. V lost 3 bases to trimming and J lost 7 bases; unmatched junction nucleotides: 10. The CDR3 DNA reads TGTGCCAGCAGCCAGAGGGGGACTAGCTCAGTTGAGCAGTACTTC. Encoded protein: CASSQRGTSSVEQYF.

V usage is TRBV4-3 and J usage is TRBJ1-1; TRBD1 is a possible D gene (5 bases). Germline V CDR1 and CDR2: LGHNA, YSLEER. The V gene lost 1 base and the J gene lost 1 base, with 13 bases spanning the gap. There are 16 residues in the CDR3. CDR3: CASSQGLGAGNTEAFF. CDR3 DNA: TGCGCCAGCAGCCAAGGTCTTGGGGCAGGGAACACTGAAGCTTTCTTT.

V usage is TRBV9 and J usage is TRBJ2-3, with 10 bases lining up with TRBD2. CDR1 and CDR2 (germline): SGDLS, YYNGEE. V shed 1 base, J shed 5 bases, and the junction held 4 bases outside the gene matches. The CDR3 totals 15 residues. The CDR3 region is CASSVRTSGRDTQYF. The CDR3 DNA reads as TGTGCCAGCAGCGTACGGACTAGCGGACGAGATACGCAGTATTTT. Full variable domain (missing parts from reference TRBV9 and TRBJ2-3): DSGVTQTPKHLITATGQRVTLRCSPRSGDLSVYWYQQSLDQGLQFLIQYYNGEERAKGNILERFSAQQFPDLHSELNLSSLELGDSALYFCASSVRTSGRDTQYFGPGTRLTVL.

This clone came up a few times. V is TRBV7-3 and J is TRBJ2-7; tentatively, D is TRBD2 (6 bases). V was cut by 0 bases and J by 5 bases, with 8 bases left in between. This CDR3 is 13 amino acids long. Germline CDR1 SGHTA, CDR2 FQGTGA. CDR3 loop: CASSLTGGDEQYF. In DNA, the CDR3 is TGTGCCAGCAGCTTAACTGGCGGGGACGAGCAGTACTTC.

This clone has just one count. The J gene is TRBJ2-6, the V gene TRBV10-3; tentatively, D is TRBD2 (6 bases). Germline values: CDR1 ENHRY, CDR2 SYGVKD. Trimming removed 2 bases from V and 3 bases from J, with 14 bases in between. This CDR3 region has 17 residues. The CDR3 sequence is CAISERGDFFGANVLTF. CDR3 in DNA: TGTGCCATCAGTGAGAGAGGGGACTTCTTTGGGGCCAACGTCCTGACTTTC.

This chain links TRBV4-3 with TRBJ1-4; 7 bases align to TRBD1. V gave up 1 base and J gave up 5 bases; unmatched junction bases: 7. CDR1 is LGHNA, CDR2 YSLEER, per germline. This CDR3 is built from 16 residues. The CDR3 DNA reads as TGCGCCAGCAGCCAAGTTAGGGACAGAGAAAATGAAAAACTGTTTTTT. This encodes CASSQVRDRENEKLFF.

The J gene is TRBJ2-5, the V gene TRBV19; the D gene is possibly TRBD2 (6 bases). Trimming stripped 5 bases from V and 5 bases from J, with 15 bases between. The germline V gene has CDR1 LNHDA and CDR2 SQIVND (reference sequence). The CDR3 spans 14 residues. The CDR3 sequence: CASSGGLGGETQYF. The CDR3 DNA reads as TGTGCCAGTAGTGGGGGACTGGGCGGGGAGACCCAGTACTTC.

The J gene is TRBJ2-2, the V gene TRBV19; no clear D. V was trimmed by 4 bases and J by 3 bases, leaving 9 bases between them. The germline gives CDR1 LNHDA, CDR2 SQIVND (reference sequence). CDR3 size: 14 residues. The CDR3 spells CASSREPYTGELFF. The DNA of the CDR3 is TGTGCCAGTAGTAGGGAACCCTACACCGGGGAGCTGTTTTTT.

The CDR3 DNA follows: TGCGCCAGCAGCTTGCTCCCGGCCGGGACCGAGCTACGGAAGCAGTACTTC. This translates into CASSLLPAGTELRKQYF. The chain joins TRBV5-1 to TRBJ2-7, with D perhaps being TRBD1 or TRBD2 (5 bases each). The CDR3 is 17 residues long. Germline assignment: CDR1 SGHRS and CDR2 YFSETQ. Trimming pared 1 base from V and 8 bases from J, leaving 25 bases between.

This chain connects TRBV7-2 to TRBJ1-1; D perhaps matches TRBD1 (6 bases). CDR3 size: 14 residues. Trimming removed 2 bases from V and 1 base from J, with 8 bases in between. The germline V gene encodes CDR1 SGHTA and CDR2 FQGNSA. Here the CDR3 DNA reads TGTGCCAGCAGCTTACGGACAGCGAACACTGAAGCTTTCTTT. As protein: CASSLRTANTEAFF.

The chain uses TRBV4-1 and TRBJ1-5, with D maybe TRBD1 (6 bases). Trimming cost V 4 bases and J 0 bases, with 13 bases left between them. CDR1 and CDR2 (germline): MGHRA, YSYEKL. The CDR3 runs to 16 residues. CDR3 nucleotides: TGCGCCAGCAGCCCGACAGGAGTCTATAGCAATCAGCCCCAGCATTTT. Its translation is CASSPTGVYSNQPQHF.

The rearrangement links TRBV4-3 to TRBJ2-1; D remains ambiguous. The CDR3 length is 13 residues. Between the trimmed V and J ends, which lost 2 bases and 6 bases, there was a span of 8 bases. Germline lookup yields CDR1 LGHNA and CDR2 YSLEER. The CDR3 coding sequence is TGCGCCAGCAGCCAAAGCCTAGGCAATGAGCAGTTCTTC. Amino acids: CASSQSLGNEQFF.

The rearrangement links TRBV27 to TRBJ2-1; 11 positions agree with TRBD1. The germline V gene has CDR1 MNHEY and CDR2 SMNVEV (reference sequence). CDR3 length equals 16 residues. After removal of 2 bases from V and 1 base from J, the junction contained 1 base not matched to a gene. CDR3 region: CASSLRDRGSYNEQFF. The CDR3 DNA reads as TGTGCCAGCAGTTTAAGGGACAGGGGGTCCTACAATGAGCAGTTCTTC.

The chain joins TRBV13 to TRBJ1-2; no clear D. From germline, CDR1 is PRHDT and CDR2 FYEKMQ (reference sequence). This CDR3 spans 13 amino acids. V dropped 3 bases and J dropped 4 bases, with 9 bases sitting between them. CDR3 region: CASSFPTVYGYTF. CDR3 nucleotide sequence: TGTGCCAGCAGCTTCCCGACGGTCTATGGCTACACCTTC.

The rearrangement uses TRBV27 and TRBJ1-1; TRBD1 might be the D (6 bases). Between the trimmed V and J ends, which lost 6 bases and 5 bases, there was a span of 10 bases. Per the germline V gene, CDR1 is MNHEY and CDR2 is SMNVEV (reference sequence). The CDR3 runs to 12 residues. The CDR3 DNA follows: TGTGCCAGCAGGGGGGCATGGACTGAAGCTTTCTTT. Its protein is CASRGAWTEAFF.

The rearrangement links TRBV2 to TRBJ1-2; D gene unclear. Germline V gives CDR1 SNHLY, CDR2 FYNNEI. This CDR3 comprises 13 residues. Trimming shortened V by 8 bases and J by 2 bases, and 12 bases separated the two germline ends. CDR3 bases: TGTGCCAGCCTCCTTCTAAGGAACTATGGCTACACCTTC. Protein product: CASLLLRNYGYTF.

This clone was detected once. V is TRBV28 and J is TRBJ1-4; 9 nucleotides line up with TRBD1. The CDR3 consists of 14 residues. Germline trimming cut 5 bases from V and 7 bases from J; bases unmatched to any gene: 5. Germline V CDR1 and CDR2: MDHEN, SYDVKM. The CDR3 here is CASSRDRAIEKLFF. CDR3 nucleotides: TGTGCCAGCAGTCGGGACAGGGCTATTGAAAAACTGTTTTTT.

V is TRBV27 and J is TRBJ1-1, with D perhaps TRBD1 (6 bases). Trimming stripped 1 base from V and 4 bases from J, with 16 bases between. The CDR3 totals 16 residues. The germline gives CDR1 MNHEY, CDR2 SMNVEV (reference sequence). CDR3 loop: CASSLLQGPRGTEAFF. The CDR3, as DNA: TGTGCCAGCAGTTTATTGCAGGGGCCCCGGGGCACTGAAGCTTTCTTT.

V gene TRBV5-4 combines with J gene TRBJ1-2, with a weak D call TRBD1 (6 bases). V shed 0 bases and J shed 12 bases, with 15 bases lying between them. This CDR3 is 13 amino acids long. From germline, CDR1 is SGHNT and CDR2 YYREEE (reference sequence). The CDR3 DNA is TGTGCCAGCAGCTTGGAGCGACAGGAGGGAAACACCTTC. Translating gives CASSLERQEGNTF.